This section outlines one T cell receptor (beta chain) sequence together with its context. The time point is: after neoadjuvant nivolumab, at surgical resection. Here immunoSEQ multiplex PCR was the method, and the copy in TCRdb shows in-frame clones only, minus some. Among under 10,000 clones listed, roughly 57% were seen once. The data derive from a study of neoadjuvant anti-PD-1 for oral cavity cancer. The specimen was PBMCs, collected after nivolumab (anti-PD-1) treatment. The source is a person aged 35-80 years with oral cavity squamous cell carcinoma.

Here the CDR3 reads CASSSLTGGSADTQYF. The CDR3 bases are TGTGCCAGCAGCTCCCTGACAGGGGGCTCAGCAGATACGCAGTATTTT. The J gene is TRBJ2-3, the V gene TRBV5-4; 10 bases are a match to TRBD1. V lost 3 bases and J lost 4; bases outside the gene matches: 8. The V gene's germline CDR1 is SGHNT and CDR2 YYREEE (reference sequence). This CDR3 comprises 16 residues.